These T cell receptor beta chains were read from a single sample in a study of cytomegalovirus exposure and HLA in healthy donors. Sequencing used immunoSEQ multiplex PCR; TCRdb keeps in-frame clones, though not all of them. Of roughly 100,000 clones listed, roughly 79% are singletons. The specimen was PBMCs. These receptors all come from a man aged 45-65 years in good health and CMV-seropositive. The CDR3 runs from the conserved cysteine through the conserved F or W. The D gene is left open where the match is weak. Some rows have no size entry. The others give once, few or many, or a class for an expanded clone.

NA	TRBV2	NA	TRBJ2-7	CASSRQVNYEQYF	TGTGCCAGCAGTCGACAGGTAAACTACGAGCAGTACTTC
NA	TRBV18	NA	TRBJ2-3	CASSGVEGSTDTQYF	TGTGCCAGCTCCGGCGTGGAGGGGAGCACGGATACGCAGTATTTT
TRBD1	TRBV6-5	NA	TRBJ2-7	CASSIPGQGYEQYF	TGTGCCAGCAGCATACCGGGACAGGGCTACGAGCAGTACTTC
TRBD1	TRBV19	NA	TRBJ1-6	CASTSDRGRDNSPLHF	TGTGCCAGTACCTCGGACAGGGGAAGGGATAATTCACCCCTCCACTTT
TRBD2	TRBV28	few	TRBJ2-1	CASRGGPRWEFF	TGTGCCAGCAGGGGAGGGCCGAGGTGGGAGTTCTTC
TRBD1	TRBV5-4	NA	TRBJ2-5	CASRTKTGGATKETQYF	TGTGCCAGCAGGACTAAAACAGGGGGCGCGACAAAAGAGACCCAGTACTTC
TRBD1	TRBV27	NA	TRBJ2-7	CASIVLGQEISEQYF	TGTGCCAGCATAGTTTTGGGACAGGAGATAAGCGAGCAGTACTTC
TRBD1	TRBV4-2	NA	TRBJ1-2	CASSTGTDTSRYTF	TGTGCCAGCAGCACCGGGACAGACACCTCTCGCTACACCTTC
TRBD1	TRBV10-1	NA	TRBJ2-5	CASIQHRGQKTQYF	TGCGCCAGCATACAACACAGGGGGCAGAAGACCCAGTACTTC
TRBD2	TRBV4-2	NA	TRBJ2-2	CASSQEPLAGGNTGELFF	TGTGCCAGCAGCCAAGAACCCCTAGCGGGAGGGAACACCGGGGAGCTGTTTTTT
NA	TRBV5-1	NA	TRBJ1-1	CASSLSRGYNPNTEAFF	TGCGCCAGCAGCTTATCCAGGGGTTACAATCCGAACACTGAAGCTTTCTTT
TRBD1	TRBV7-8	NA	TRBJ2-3	CASSFAGTGSTDTQYF	TGTGCCAGCAGCTTTGCCGGGACAGGAAGCACAGATACGCAGTATTTT
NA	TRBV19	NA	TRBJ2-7	CASSIGQGSTYEQYF	TGTGCCAGTAGTATCGGGCAGGGAAGCACCTACGAGCAGTACTTC
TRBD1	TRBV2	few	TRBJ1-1	CASSRDRDTEAFF	TGTGCCAGCAGTCGAGACAGGGACACTGAAGCTTTCTTT
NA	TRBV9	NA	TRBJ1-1	CASSVGPKTGTEAFF	TGTGCCAGCAGCGTAGGGCCAAAAACAGGGACTGAAGCTTTCTTT
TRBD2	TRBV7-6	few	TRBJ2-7	CASSLRTSGNYEQYF	TGTGCCAGCAGCTTACGGACTAGCGGAAACTACGAGCAGTACTTC
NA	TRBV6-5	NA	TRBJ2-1	CASSRTLYNEQFF	TGTGCCAGCAGTAGGACTTTATACAATGAGCAGTTCTTC
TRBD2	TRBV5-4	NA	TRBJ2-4	CASSLAWASGTKNIQYF	TGTGCCAGCAGCTTGGCCTGGGCTAGCGGGACCAAAAACATTCAGTACTTC
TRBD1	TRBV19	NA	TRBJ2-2	CASSQTGVNTGELFF	TGTGCCAGTAGTCAGACAGGGGTAAACACCGGGGAGCTGTTTTTT
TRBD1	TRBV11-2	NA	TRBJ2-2	CASSTQGGTGELFF	TGTGCCAGCAGCACACAGGGGGGCACCGGGGAGCTGTTTTTT
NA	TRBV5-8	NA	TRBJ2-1	CASSLSGGRKFF	TGTGCCAGCAGCTTGTCAGGTGGGAGGAAGTTCTTC
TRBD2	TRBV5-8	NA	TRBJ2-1	CASSVIVAGVREQFF	TGTGCCAGCAGTGTGATTGTAGCGGGAGTCCGGGAGCAGTTCTTC
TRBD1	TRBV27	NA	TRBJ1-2	CASSYGGQGAGGYTF	TGTGCCAGCAGTTACGGGGGACAGGGGGCGGGAGGCTACACCTTC
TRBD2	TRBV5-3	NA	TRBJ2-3	CARSLLSGAGEPSTDTQYF	TGTGCCAGAAGCTTGTTATCCGGGGCGGGAGAACCCAGCACAGATACGCAGTATTTT
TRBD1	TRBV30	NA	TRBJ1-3	CAWSAPGTAGNTIYF	TGTGCCTGGAGCGCACCCGGGACAGCTGGAAACACCATATATTTT
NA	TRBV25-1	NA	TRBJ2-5	CASSESEYQETQYF	TGTGCCAGCAGTGAATCGGAGTACCAAGAGACCCAGTACTTC
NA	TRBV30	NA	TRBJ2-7	CAWRRDSRDEQYF	TGTGCCTGGAGGCGGGACAGTAGGGACGAGCAGTACTTC
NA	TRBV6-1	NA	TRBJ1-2	CASSQDSVLYGYTF	TGTGCCAGCAGTCAGGACAGCGTACTCTATGGCTACACCTTC
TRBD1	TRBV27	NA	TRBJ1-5	CASSLSGTGVIGNQPQHF	TGTGCCAGCAGTTTATCCGGGACAGGGGTTATTGGCAATCAGCCCCAGCATTTT
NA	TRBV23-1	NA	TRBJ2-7	CASSLQGGYEQYF	TGCGCCAGCAGTCTACAGGGTGGATACGAGCAGTACTTC
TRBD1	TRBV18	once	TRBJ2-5	CASSHDGDRAQETQYF	TGTGCCAGCTCCCACGACGGGGACAGGGCCCAAGAGACCCAGTACTTC
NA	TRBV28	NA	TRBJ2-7	CASSREDEQYF	TGTGCCAGCAGCCGTGAGGACGAGCAGTACTTC
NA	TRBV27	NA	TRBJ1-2	CASSLIGREGPNYGYTF	TGTGCCAGCAGTTTAATAGGCCGGGAGGGACCTAACTATGGCTACACCTTC
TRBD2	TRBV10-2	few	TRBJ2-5	CASSESGRGETQYF	TGCGCCAGCAGTGAGAGCGGGAGAGGAGAGACCCAGTACTTC
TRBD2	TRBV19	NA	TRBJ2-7	CASSTDSGTSYEQYF	TGTGCCAGTAGTACGGATAGCGGGACCTCCTACGAGCAGTACTTC
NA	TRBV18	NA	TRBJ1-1	CASSPDRRGTEAFF	TGTGCCAGCTCACCGGACCGGCGCGGGACTGAAGCTTTCTTT
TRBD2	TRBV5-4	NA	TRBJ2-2	CASSLRTSGRGRTGELFF	TGTGCCAGCAGCCTCAGGACTAGCGGGAGGGGTAGGACCGGGGAGCTGTTTTTT
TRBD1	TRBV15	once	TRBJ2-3	CATSRGGIMSAGGWSDTQYF	TGTGCCACCAGCAGAGGAGGGATTATGTCGGCAGGGGGCTGGTCAGATACGCAGTATTTT
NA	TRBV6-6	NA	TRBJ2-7	CASSGTDGFTYEQYF	TGTGCCAGCAGTGGTACTGACGGGTTCACCTACGAGCAGTACTTC
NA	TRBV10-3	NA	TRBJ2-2	CAISGIGQPTGELFF	TGTGCCATCAGTGGTATCGGACAACCCACCGGGGAGCTGTTTTTT
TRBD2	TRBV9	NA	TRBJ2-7	CASSPRGAGVEEQYF	TGTGCCAGCAGCCCCCGTGGAGCGGGAGTGGAAGAGCAGTACTTC
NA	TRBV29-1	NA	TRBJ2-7	CSVGDWGGGYEQYF	TGCAGCGTTGGGGATTGGGGGGGCGGATACGAGCAGTACTTC
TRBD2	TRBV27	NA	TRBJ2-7	CASSHRGGSNEQYF	TGTGCCAGCAGCCACCGGGGGGGGTCCAACGAGCAGTACTTC
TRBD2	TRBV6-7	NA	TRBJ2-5	CASSYSVLGSGEQETQYF	TGTGCCAGCAGTTACTCGGTTTTGGGTAGCGGGGAACAAGAGACCCAGTACTTC
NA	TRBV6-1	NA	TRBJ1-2	CASRGRGVYGYTF	TGTGCCAGCAGGGGACGGGGGGTCTATGGCTACACCTTC
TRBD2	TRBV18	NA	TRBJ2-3	CASSPRTSGSTDTQYF	TGTGCCAGCTCACCAAGGACTAGCGGGAGCACAGATACGCAGTATTTT
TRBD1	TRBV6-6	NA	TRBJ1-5	CASSFQTGSGQPQHF	TGTGCCAGCAGTTTCCAGACAGGGTCAGGGCAGCCCCAGCATTTT
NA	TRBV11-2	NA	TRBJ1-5	CASSLAGPGRPQHF	TGTGCCAGCAGCTTAGCAGGGCCCGGGAGGCCCCAGCATTTT
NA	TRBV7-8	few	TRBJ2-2	CASSLRRDLGGELFF	TGTGCCAGCAGCTTAAGGCGGGATCTCGGCGGGGAGCTGTTTTTT
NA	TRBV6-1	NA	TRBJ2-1	CASSAGVALYNEQFF	TGTGCCAGCAGTGCCGGGGTAGCGCTCTACAATGAGCAGTTCTTC
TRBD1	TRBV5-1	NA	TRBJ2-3	CASSLARQGATWGGTDTQYF	TGCGCCAGCAGCTTGGCCCGACAGGGGGCCACATGGGGGGGCACAGATACGCAGTATTTT
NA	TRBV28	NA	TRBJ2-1	CASSLANGRQFF	TGTGCCAGCAGTTTGGCTAACGGGAGACAGTTCTTC
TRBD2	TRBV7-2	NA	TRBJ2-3	CASSKSGRGIDTQYF	TGTGCCAGCAGTAAGAGCGGGAGGGGAATAGATACGCAGTATTTT
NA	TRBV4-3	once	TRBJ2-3	CASSQELGRTDTQYF	TGCGCCAGCAGCCAAGAGTTGGGGAGGACAGATACGCAGTATTTT
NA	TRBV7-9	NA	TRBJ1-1	CASSLSVSGNTEAFF	TGTGCCAGCAGCTTATCAGTAAGTGGGAACACTGAAGCTTTCTTT
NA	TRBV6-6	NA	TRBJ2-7	CASRAGRVSYEQYF	TGTGCCAGCAGAGCCGGGAGAGTCTCCTACGAGCAGTACTTC
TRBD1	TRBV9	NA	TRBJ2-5	CASSPRQGQETQYF	TGTGCCAGCAGCCCCCGACAGGGCCAAGAGACCCAGTACTTC
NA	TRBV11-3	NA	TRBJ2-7	CASSLDRQSEQYF	TGTGCCAGCAGCTTAGATCGACAGAGCGAGCAGTACTTC